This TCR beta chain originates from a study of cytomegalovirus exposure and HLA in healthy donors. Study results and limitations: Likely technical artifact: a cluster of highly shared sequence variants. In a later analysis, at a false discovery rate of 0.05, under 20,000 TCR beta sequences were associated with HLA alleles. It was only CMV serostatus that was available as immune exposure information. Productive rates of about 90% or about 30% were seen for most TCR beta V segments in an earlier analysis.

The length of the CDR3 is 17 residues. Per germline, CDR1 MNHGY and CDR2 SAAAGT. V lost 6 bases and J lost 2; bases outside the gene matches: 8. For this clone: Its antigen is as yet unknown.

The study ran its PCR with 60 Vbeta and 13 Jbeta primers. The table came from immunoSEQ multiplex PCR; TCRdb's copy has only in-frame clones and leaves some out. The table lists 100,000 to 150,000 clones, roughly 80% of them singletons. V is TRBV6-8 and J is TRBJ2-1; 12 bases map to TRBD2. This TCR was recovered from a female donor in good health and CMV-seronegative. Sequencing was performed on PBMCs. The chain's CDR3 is CASRSLAGGGTYNEQFF. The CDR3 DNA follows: TGTGCCAGCAGATCTCTAGCGGGGGGGGGTACCTACAATGAGCAGTTCTTC.